These 22 T cell receptor beta chains originate from one sample sequenced in a study of beta chain features in type 1 diabetes. General study results and limits: Moderately but significantly shorter TCRB CDR3s were found in Type 1 diabetes patients in all four CD4+ subsets.

Expressed TCRB transcripts were sequenced after all isolated RNA was converted to cDNA. Produced via immunoSEQ multiplex PCR; TCRdb's table is partial and in-frame only. The table has 150,000 to 200,000 clones, around 9% seen once. These receptors' targets are unknown. Sequencing was done on a sample of central memory CD4+ T cells from blood. The receptors stem from a woman aged 30 to 39 with type 1 diabetes.

V gene TRBV7-9 combines with J gene TRBJ1-1; 7 positions agree with TRBD1. This CDR3 region has 14 residues. The germline CDR1 and CDR2 sequences are SEHNR and FQNEAQ (reference sequence). V shed 2 bases and J 3 bases; nucleotides not matched to a gene: 3. The CDR3, as DNA: TGTGCCAGCAGCTTATATCAGGGGGACACTGAAGCTTTCTTT. This translates into CASSLYQGDTEAFF.

The chain has TRBV28 and TRBJ2-5; 11 bases match TRBD2. Unmatched junction bases numbered 3, after V lost 5 bases and J lost 4 bases. The CDR3 totals 14 residues. Germline V gene lookup returns CDR1 MDHEN and CDR2 SYDVKM. The CDR3 sequence: CASSELAGGETQYF. Here the CDR3 DNA reads TGTGCCAGCAGTGAGCTAGCGGGAGGAGAGACCCAGTACTTC.

J is TRBJ2-3 and V is TRBV11-3; TRBD2 aligns across 7 bases. V lost 6 bases and J lost 0; bases outside the gene matches: 3. Germline V gives CDR1 SGHNT, CDR2 YENEEA. The CDR3 extends over 14 amino acids. CDR3 sequence reads: CASRAGASTDTQYF. In DNA form, the CDR3 reads TGTGCCAGCAGGGCGGGAGCTAGCACAGATACGCAGTATTTT.

The rearrangement links TRBV29-1 to TRBJ2-4; tentatively, D is TRBD1 (6 bases). Germline CDR1 reads SQVTM; CDR2 reads ANQGSEA. The CDR3 extends over 14 amino acids. Trimming took 0 bases from V and 6 from J, leaving 12 bases between them. CDR3 residues: CSVEEGAWGNIQYF. The CDR3 nucleotides read TGCAGCGTTGAAGAGGGGGCATGGGGAAACATTCAGTACTTC.

The chain carries TRBV5-1 and TRBJ2-3; TRBD1 is a possible D gene (6 bases). The CDR3 is made up of 16 amino acids. CDR1 is SGHRS and CDR2 is YFSETQ in the germline V gene. V gave up 3 bases and J gave up 2 bases, with 16 bases separating them. The CDR3 spells CASSSTQGPHTDTQYF. In DNA form, the CDR3 reads TGCGCCAGCAGCTCTACGCAGGGGCCCCACACAGATACGCAGTATTTT.

The J gene is TRBJ2-2, the V gene TRBV7-3; D is perhaps TRBD2 (6 bases). Trimming removed 5 bases from V and 6 bases from J, with 19 bases in between. There are 16 residues in the CDR3. CDR1 is SGHTA, CDR2 FQGTGA, per germline. CDR3 DNA sequence: TGTGCCAGCAGCCAACAACTAGCTAGTGGGCCCGGGGAGCTGTTTTTT. This encodes CASSQQLASGPGELFF.

The chain has TRBV11-3 and TRBJ2-7, with 8 positions matching TRBD1. CDR1 and CDR2 from the germline V gene are SGHNT and YENEEA. J lost 4 bases, V lost 3 bases, and 8 bases had no gene match. This CDR3 contains 15 residues. The CDR3: CASSFSGTGIYEQYF. The CDR3 DNA sequence: TGTGCCAGCAGCTTTTCCGGGACAGGTATATACGAGCAGTACTTC.

This clone appeared a few times. Additional DNA sequences in this sample encode the identical CDR3. The chain combines TRBV5-1 with TRBJ1-2, with no clear D. This CDR3 has 12 residues. With 0 bases removed from V and 4 bases from J, the gap between germline ends came to 4 bases. From germline, CDR1 is SGHRS and CDR2 YFSETQ. CDR3 sequence: CASSLDSYGYTF. DNA for the CDR3: TGCGCCAGCAGCTTGGACTCCTATGGCTACACCTTC.

The chain employs TRBV2 and TRBJ2-7; D remains ambiguous. Per the germline V gene, CDR1 is SNHLY and CDR2 is FYNNEI. The CDR3 is made up of 14 amino acids. Trimming removed 5 bases at V and 4 bases at J, with 15 bases between. The CDR3 DNA sequence: TGTGCCAGCAGTCTCGAGGCGGCTAGTTACGAGCAGTACTTC. Encoded protein: CASSLEAASYEQYF. The full variable domain, in which reference TRBV2 and TRBJ2-7 provide the parts outside the CDR3, is EPEVTQTPSHQVTQMGQEVILRCVPISNHLYFYWYRQILGQKVEFLVSFYNNEISEKSEIFDDQFSVERPDGSNFTLKIRSTKLEDSAMYFCASSLEAASYEQYFGPGTRLTVT.

The chain links TRBV4-2 to TRBJ2-7, with 8 positions matching TRBD2. Unmatched junction bases numbered 4, after V lost 0 bases and J lost 6 bases. The CDR3 has 14 residues. CDR1 and CDR2 (germline): LGHNA, YNFKEQ. CDR3 sequence: CASSQETSGSEQYF. CDR3 sequence (DNA): TGTGCCAGCAGCCAAGAAACTAGCGGTAGCGAGCAGTACTTC.

Details on this clone: This sample also contains other DNA sequences that code for the same CDR3. The J gene is TRBJ2-1, the V gene TRBV18, with TRBD1 matching 11 bases. This CDR3 spans 14 amino acids. Germline V gives CDR1 KGHSH, CDR2 LQKENI. J gave up 7 bases and V 3 bases, and 2 bases lay outside the gene matches. In nucleotides, the CDR3 is TGTGCCAGCTCACCTGGGACAGGGGGAAATGAGCAGTTCTTC. Translation gives CASSPGTGGNEQFF. The whole variable domain, filled in from reference TRBV18 and TRBJ2-1, reads NAGVMQNPRHLVRRRGQEARLRCSPMKGHSHVYWYRQLPEEGLKFMVYLQKENIIDESGMPKERFSAEFPKEGPSILRIQQVVRGDSAAYFCASSPGTGGNEQFFGPGTRLTVL.

The sample holds a few counts of this clone. The chain links TRBV18 to TRBJ2-1; no definite D call. Germline assignment: CDR1 KGHSH and CDR2 LQKENI. Between the trimmed V and J ends, which lost 6 bases and 6 bases, there was a span of 21 bases. The CDR3 sequence is 16 residues long. CDR3 sequence: CASSRSLPVPSNEQFF. The CDR3 nucleotides read TGTGCCAGCTCGCGCTCACTCCCGGTCCCGTCCAATGAGCAGTTCTTC. The full variable domain, in which reference TRBV18 and TRBJ2-1 provide the parts outside the CDR3, is NAGVMQNPRHLVRRRGQEARLRCSPMKGHSHVYWYRQLPEEGLKFMVYLQKENIIDESGMPKERFSAEFPKEGPSILRIQQVVRGDSAAYFCASSRSLPVPSNEQFFGPGTRLTVL.

The rearrangement links TRBV9 to TRBJ2-7, with 10 positions matching TRBD2. Trimming took 0 bases from V and 5 from J; bases not matched to a gene: 2. The CDR3 length is 14 residues. In germline, CDR1 is SGDLS, CDR2 YYNGEE. DNA for the CDR3: TGTGCCAGCAGCGTAGGACTAGCGGGCGACGAGCAGTACTTC. Protein sequence: CASSVGLAGDEQYF.

This clone was observed a handful of times. The gene calls are TRBV29-1 and TRBJ2-5; 8 bases fit TRBD2. The length of the CDR3 is 13 residues. Germline V gives CDR1 SQVTM, CDR2 ANQGSEA. V trimming: 3 bases; J trimming: 2 bases; junction bases outside the gene matches: 2. CDR3 nucleotide sequence: TGCAGCGTTGATGGGACTAGGCAAGAGACCCAGTACTTC. This encodes CSVDGTRQETQYF.

The V call is TRBV4-1, the J call TRBJ2-4; 7 nucleotides agree with TRBD2. The CDR3 is 15 amino acids. The V segment lost 3 bases and the J segment 4 bases; nucleotides outside the gene matches: 6. CDR1 MGHRA and CDR2 YSYEKL come from the germline V gene. DNA for the CDR3: TGCGCCAGCAGCCATCTTGGACTAGAGAAAAACATTCAGTACTTC. Its translation: CASSHLGLEKNIQYF.

The chain uses TRBV13 and TRBJ2-1; D is possibly TRBD1 (5 bases). The CDR3 is made up of 16 amino acids. V was cut by 6 bases and J by 3 bases, with 18 bases left in between. Per germline, CDR1 PRHDT and CDR2 FYEKMQ (reference sequence). The CDR3 protein is CASSYNRLSGYNEQFF. The CDR3 bases are TGTGCCAGCAGTTATAACAGGTTATCGGGCTACAATGAGCAGTTCTTC.

The chain uses TRBV27 and TRBJ1-5, with a tentative D call TRBD1 (5 bases). The germline V gene has CDR1 MNHEY and CDR2 SMNVEV (reference sequence). The V gene lost 6 bases and the J gene lost 0 bases, with 15 bases spanning the gap. The CDR3 is 16 residues long. For the CDR3, the DNA is TGTGCCAGCAGGCGGGACGGCCACAATAGCAATCAGCCCCAGCATTTT. This sequence encodes CASRRDGHNSNQPQHF.

This clone was seen a handful of times. The CDR3 spells CASSLTTAGSYEQYF. The CDR3 DNA is TGTGCCAGCAGCCTTACGACGGCCGGGTCCTACGAGCAGTACTTC. The V and J genes are TRBV7-3 and TRBJ2-7; D call uncertain. The length of the CDR3 is 15 residues. V was clipped by 5 bases and J by 1 base, with 15 bases between them. The V gene's germline CDR1 is SGHTA and CDR2 FQGTGA.

This clone has a handful of counts. The chain combines TRBV28 with TRBJ2-7; 11 bases are a match to TRBD2. V was clipped by 5 bases and J by 5 bases; unmatched bases: 8. This CDR3 region has 15 residues. In germline, CDR1 is MDHEN, CDR2 SYDVKM. In nucleotides, the CDR3 is TGTGCCAGCAGTGCGTTAGCGGGAGGGCCCGACGAGCAGTACTTC. Residues: CASSALAGGPDEQYF.

This clone appeared a few times. The CDR3, as DNA: TGTGCCAGCAGTTTTAACAGAAACACTGAAGCTTTCTTT. This translates into CASSFNRNTEAFF. The V and J genes are TRBV28 and TRBJ1-1; D gene unclear. Trimming stripped 3 bases from V and 2 bases from J, with 7 bases between. CDR1 MDHEN and CDR2 SYDVKM come from the germline V gene. The CDR3 has 13 residues. The complete variable domain, with remaining parts taken from reference TRBV28 and TRBJ1-1, reads DVKVTQSSRYLVKRTGEKVFLECVQDMDHENMFWYRQDPGLGLRLIYFSYDVKMKEKGDIPEGYSVSREKKERFSLILESASTNQTSMYLCASSFNRNTEAFFGQGTRLTVV.

This clone has only a few counts. CDR3 nucleotide sequence: TGTGCCAGCAGTACGGACTACACCTACGAGCAGTACTTC. This gives the protein CASSTDYTYEQYF. J is TRBJ2-7 and V is TRBV6-1, with D possibly being TRBD2 (6 bases). V gave up 5 bases and J gave up 2 bases, with 10 bases separating them. CDR1 and CDR2 from the germline V gene are MNHNS and SASEGT. The CDR3 length is 13 residues.

This chain joins TRBV7-2 and TRBJ1-2; TRBD1 matches at 7 bases. Losses at the gene ends were 4 bases for V and 6 bases for J; bases not matched to a gene: 14. The CDR3 totals 16 residues. Germline V CDR1 and CDR2: SGHTA, FQGNSA. DNA for the CDR3: TGTGCCAGCAGCTGGATCTCCGACAGGGCAAACCATGGCTACACCTTC. Translated: CASSWISDRANHGYTF.